This TCR beta chain was documented in a study of early T cells in non-severe SARS-CoV-2 infection. The V and J ends lost 6 bases and 7 bases, in that order; junction bases with no gene match: 18. The CDR3 is 16 amino acids. CDR1 SNHLY and CDR2 FYNNEI come from the germline V gene. Unique molecular identifier tags were affixed to discrete cDNA molecules. MiXCR, applied by TCRdb to the 5' RACE reads, yields one record per CDR3 protein. The sample includes approximately 69,000 distinct CDR3 sequences, about 9% of them seen just once. Ten or more counts support this clonotype. Sequencing was carried out using whole blood. The TCR was taken from an adult who was a healthcare worker with PCR-confirmed SARS-CoV-2 infection or an uninfected control (not recorded which). The V call is TRBV2, the J call TRBJ2-7; TRBD2 agrees at 7 bases. As DNA, the CDR3 is TGTGCCAGCAGGAGCGGGAATATGCCCCTTCCTCAAGAGCAGTACTTC. It yields the protein CASRSGNMPLPQEQYF.